These 20 T cell receptor beta chains were all obtained from the same sample, sequenced in a study of T cell changes during pregnancy in multiple sclerosis (dated by TCRdb to about 2019). The library was obtained by the immunoSEQ multiplex PCR assay. The immuneACCESS repertoire file appears here via TCRdb, limited to in-frame rearrangements. These files lack a portion of the clones; in checked studies, under half of the deficit traces to unresolved V genes, and the cause of the others is not known. This sample comprises roughly 30,000 clones, around nine tenths of them detected only once. The ten largest clones capture over 3% of the sample. The sample was CD4+ T cells from peripheral blood mononuclear cells, taken in the first trimester of pregnancy. Receptors originate from a female donor in good health, enrolled as a control in a pregnancy study.

The V call is TRBV19, the J call TRBJ1-6; 7 positions match TRBD1. The ends lost 7 bases at V and 8 bases at J; junction bases unmatched: 14. Per the germline V gene, CDR1 is LNHDA and CDR2 is SQIVND (reference sequence). CDR3 length: 16 residues. The CDR3 here is CASNPEQGRRDSPLHF. CDR3 bases: TGTGCCAGTAATCCTGAACAGGGGCGAAGGGATTCACCCCTCCACTTT.

The V call is TRBV28, the J call TRBJ2-1, with 7 bases aligning to TRBD2. J gave up 7 bases and V 0 bases, and 3 bases lay outside the gene matches. This CDR3 is built from 14 residues. The germline V gene has CDR1 MDHEN and CDR2 SYDVKM. In DNA form, the CDR3 reads TGTGCCAGCAGTTTATGGGCGGGAGCTAATGAGCAGTTCTTC. It specifies CASSLWAGANEQFF.

The J gene is TRBJ2-7, the V gene TRBV27, with D maybe TRBD1 (6 bases). V was shortened by 3 bases and J by 4 bases, with 10 bases between the two germline ends. The length of the CDR3 is 13 residues. In germline, CDR1 is MNHEY, CDR2 SMNVEV (reference sequence). As DNA, the CDR3 is TGTGCCAGCAGTTTGAACAGGGCGTACGAGCAGTACTTC. Protein product: CASSLNRAYEQYF.

The chain joins TRBV25-1 to TRBJ2-3, with D maybe TRBD2 (5 bases). CDR1 and CDR2 (germline): MGHDK, SYGVNS. CDR3 size: 14 residues. Trimming took 3 bases from V and 3 from J, leaving 10 bases between them. The CDR3 DNA is TGTGCCAGCAGTGAGTCCCGGACTACAGATACGCAGTATTTT. Amino acid sequence: CASSESRTTDTQYF.

The chain joins TRBV2 to TRBJ1-4; D unclear. The CDR3 runs 14 residues. Germline V gene sequence: CDR1 SNHLY, CDR2 FYNNEI. V was cut by 6 bases and J by 8 bases, with 16 bases left in between. The CDR3 DNA follows: TGTGCCAGCAGGCCACTTGGACTTAAAGAAAAACTGTTTTTT. Residues: CASRPLGLKEKLFF. Using reference TRBV2 and TRBJ1-4 for the parts outside the CDR3, the full variable domain is EPEVTQTPSHQVTQMGQEVILRCVPISNHLYFYWYRQILGQKVEFLVSFYNNEISEKSEIFDDQFSVERPDGSNFTLKIRSTKLEDSAMYFCASRPLGLKEKLFFGSGTQLSVL.

The rearrangement joins TRBV25-1 to TRBJ1-1; D remains unclear. This CDR3 has 13 amino acids. V lost 6 bases to trimming and J lost 3 bases, with 11 bases between them. Germline V lookup: CDR1 MGHDK, CDR2 SYGVNS. CDR3 residues: CASRIQEDTEAFF. The CDR3 DNA reads TGTGCCAGCAGGATTCAGGAAGACACTGAAGCTTTCTTT.

J is TRBJ1-2 and V is TRBV5-8; D might be TRBD1 (5 bases). The CDR3 sequence is 14 residues long. Germline CDR1 reads SGHTS; CDR2 reads YDEGEE. Trimming cost V 2 bases and J 5 bases, with 13 bases left between them. CDR3 in amino acids: CASSLLFQGYGYTF. The CDR3 region has the DNA TGTGCCAGCAGCTTACTTTTCCAGGGTTATGGCTACACCTTC.

The chain employs TRBV29-1 and TRBJ2-3; tentatively, D is TRBD2 (6 bases). The CDR3 is made up of 14 amino acids. The V gene lost 6 bases and the J gene lost 2 bases, with 15 bases spanning the gap. CDR1 is SQVTM and CDR2 is ANQGSEA in the germline V gene. The CDR3 DNA follows: TGCAGCGTACCCAATAGCGGAGACACAGATACGCAGTATTTT. Protein sequence: CSVPNSGDTDTQYF.

This chain connects TRBV5-8 to TRBJ1-6, with D unresolved. Germline loops: CDR1 SGHTS, CDR2 YDEGEE. Between the trimmed V and J ends, which lost 0 bases and 7 bases, there was a span of 14 bases. The CDR3 length is 16 residues. CDR3 residues: CASSLDLTGNNSPLHF. Written as DNA, the CDR3 is TGTGCCAGCAGCTTGGATTTGACGGGGAACAATTCACCCCTCCACTTT.

The chain links TRBV29-1 to TRBJ2-1; 7 bases fit TRBD2. With V trimmed by 1 base and J by 3 bases, 6 bases remained unmatched. Germline assignment: CDR1 SQVTM and CDR2 ANQGSEA. CDR3 length equals 15 residues. CDR3 bases: TGCAGCGTTGAAGGAACCGGGACTAACTACAATGAGCAGTTCTTC. This codes for CSVEGTGTNYNEQFF.

This clone came up a few times. The chain links TRBV2 to TRBJ2-7, with a possible D match to TRBD2 (6 bases). CDR1 SNHLY and CDR2 FYNNEI come from the germline V gene. CDR3 length: 13 amino acids. V lost 6 bases to trimming and J lost 3 bases, with 12 bases between them. This CDR3 is CASRSGAGYEQYF. The DNA of the CDR3 is TGTGCCAGCAGGAGCGGAGCGGGCTACGAGCAGTACTTC. The full variable domain, rest sourced from reference TRBV2 and TRBJ2-7, is EPEVTQTPSHQVTQMGQEVILRCVPISNHLYFYWYRQILGQKVEFLVSFYNNEISEKSEIFDDQFSVERPDGSNFTLKIRSTKLEDSAMYFCASRSGAGYEQYFGPGTRLTVT.

V and J are TRBV30 and TRBJ2-3, with D perhaps TRBD2 (6 bases). Deletions cut 0 bases from V and 2 bases from J, with 12 bases between. The CDR3 has 15 amino acids. Per the germline V gene, CDR1 is GTSNPN and CDR2 is SVGIG (reference sequence). CDR3 sequence (DNA): TGTGCCTGGAGTGTAACTAGCTACTACACAGATACGCAGTATTTT. Protein: CAWSVTSYYTDTQYF.

The V gene is TRBV6-5, the J gene TRBJ2-1, with 8 bases lining up with TRBD2. This CDR3 spans 15 amino acids. The V and J ends lost 0 bases and 6 bases, in that order; junction bases with no gene match: 4. Germline V gene lookup returns CDR1 MNHEY and CDR2 SVGAGI. The DNA for the CDR3 is TGTGCCAGCAGTTACTCGAGCGGGAGAGCCAATGAGCAGTTCTTC. The encoded protein is CASSYSSGRANEQFF.

The count of this clone is one. The chain is built from TRBV10-2 and TRBJ2-1; 11 positions match TRBD2. This CDR3 contains 14 residues. The junction had 4 bases not matched to a gene; V was cut back by 6 bases and J by 6 bases. Germline values: CDR1 WSHSY, CDR2 SAAADI. In DNA, the CDR3 is TGCGCCAGCAGGGCTGGGACTAGCGGCAATGAGCAGTTCTTC. Translated, it gives CASRAGTSGNEQFF.

The chain links TRBV6-4 to TRBJ2-1; 7 positions agree with TRBD2. From germline, CDR1 is MRHNA and CDR2 SNTAGT. V gave up 0 bases and J gave up 5 bases; unmatched junction bases: 4. This CDR3 contains 15 residues. CDR3 DNA: TGTGCCAGCAGTGACTCGGCGGGAGCCCACAATGAGCAGTTCTTC. It encodes CASSDSAGAHNEQFF.

This chain joins TRBV4-1 and TRBJ2-7, with a weak D call TRBD1 (6 bases). Trimming shortened V by 2 bases and J by 0 bases, and 23 bases separated the two germline ends. Germline-derived CDR1 and CDR2 are MGHRA and YSYEKL. CDR3 length: 19 amino acids. The CDR3 protein is CASSQPVGRGLPSSYEQYF. The CDR3 DNA follows: TGCGCCAGCAGCCAACCAGTAGGCAGGGGATTACCCAGCTCCTACGAGCAGTACTTC.

The chain is built from TRBV28 and TRBJ1-1, with 9 bases matching TRBD1. Unmatched junction bases numbered 3, after V lost 5 bases and J lost 5 bases. Per the germline V gene, CDR1 is MDHEN and CDR2 is SYDVKM. This CDR3 has 13 residues. The CDR3 coding sequence is TGTGCCAGCAGTACCGGGACAGGGACTGAAGCTTTCTTT. This sequence encodes CASSTGTGTEAFF. The full variable domain, in which reference TRBV28 and TRBJ1-1 provide the parts outside the CDR3, is DVKVTQSSRYLVKRTGEKVFLECVQDMDHENMFWYRQDPGLGLRLIYFSYDVKMKEKGDIPEGYSVSREKKERFSLILESASTNQTSMYLCASSTGTGTEAFFGQGTRLTVV.

This chain links TRBV4-3 with TRBJ2-7, with D possibly TRBD2 on 6 matching bases. The ends were cut back, 0 bases at V and 5 bases at J, with 17 bases in the middle. The CDR3 contains 16 residues. Looked up from germline, CDR1 is LGHNA and CDR2 is YSLEER. The CDR3 nucleotides read TGCGCCAGCAGCCAAGATAAGTGGGCGGGATCTCACGAGCAGTACTTC. Its protein product is CASSQDKWAGSHEQYF.

This clone was counted a single time. The chain links TRBV25-1 to TRBJ1-3; no clear D gene. CDR3 size: 15 residues. The germline V and J ends were trimmed by 5 bases and 9 bases, with 20 bases remaining between them. Germline V lookup: CDR1 MGHDK, CDR2 SYGVNS. The CDR3 reads CASSIGGGMQGTIYF. In DNA form, the CDR3 reads TGTGCCAGCAGTATTGGAGGAGGCATGCAAGGCACCATATATTTT.

The chain employs TRBV7-9 and TRBJ1-3; tentative D call: TRBD1 (6 bases). Germline CDR1 and CDR2: SEHNR and FQNEAQ (reference sequence). The CDR3 has 15 residues. V was clipped by 6 bases and J by 0 bases, with 12 bases between them. The CDR3 DNA follows: TGTGCCAGCAGACCTACAGGGTCCTCTGGAAACACCATATATTTT. Its translation: CASRPTGSSGNTIYF.